One sample yielded the 22 T cell receptor beta chains listed below, sequenced in a study of read filtering for tumor transcriptome and immune sequencing. From 300 to 450 ng of RNA, a library with molecular barcoded alpha/delta and beta/gamma adaptors was made. TCRdb reprocessed the reads with MiXCR, giving one entry per CDR3 protein. The profile shows some 120,000 distinct CDR3 sequences, over 10% of them singletons. Sequenced sample: a population of CD138-negative cells sorted from bone marrow. Source of these receptors: a donor at least 40 years old with multiple myeloma.

This clonotype was recorded many times. The chain links TRBV19 to TRBJ1-5; tentative D call: TRBD1 (5 bases). The length of the CDR3 is 15 residues. Per germline, CDR1 LNHDA and CDR2 SQIVND (reference sequence). V lost 3 bases, J lost 0 bases, and 9 bases lay in between. CDR3 region: CASSIGGDSNQPQHF. CDR3 nucleotide sequence: TGTGCCAGTAGTATTGGGGGAGATAGCAATCAGCCCCAGCATTTT.

The genes are TRBV4-2 and TRBJ2-3; 8 bases fit TRBD2. V was clipped by 2 bases and J by 6 bases; unmatched bases: 19. The CDR3 has 19 residues. Per germline, CDR1 LGHNA and CDR2 YNFKEQ. The DNA of the CDR3 is TGTGCCAGCAGCCAATCCCCTGGTGTGACTAGCGCCTCCCAGGATACGCAGTATTTT. Encoded protein: CASSQSPGVTSASQDTQYF.

This clonotype appeared many times. The chain links TRBV19 to TRBJ2-1; TRBD2 matches at 10 bases. The trim removed 5 bases at V and 2 bases at J, leaving 6 bases unmatched. This CDR3 is 16 amino acids long. CDR1 and CDR2 (germline): LNHDA, SQIVND (reference sequence). The CDR3, as DNA: TGTGCCAGTAGTCCCGGGACTAGCGTTGCCTACAATGAGCAGTTCTTC. It yields the protein CASSPGTSVAYNEQFF.

This clonotype was detected many times. CDR3 DNA sequence: TGTGCCAGCAGCTTAGCTCTAGCGGGAGGATCGAGTGAGCAGTTCTTC. This translates into CASSLALAGGSSEQFF. The rearrangement joins TRBV7-6 to TRBJ2-1, with 11 bases aligning to TRBD2. Germline values: CDR1 SGHVS, CDR2 FNYEAQ. This CDR3 contains 16 residues. Trimming at V came to 0 bases and at J to 9 bases, leaving 7 bases not matched to a gene.

This clonotype occurred many times. This sequence joins TRBV7-3 and TRBJ2-1; TRBD2 aligns across 9 bases. Germline V CDR1 and CDR2: SGHTA, FQGTGA. With 6 bases clipped from V and 4 bases from J, the junction kept 10 bases outside the gene matches. CDR3 length equals 16 residues. The CDR3 sequence: CASSGRLAGTYNEQFF. The CDR3, as DNA: TGTGCCAGCAGTGGTAGGCTAGCGGGGACGTACAATGAGCAGTTCTTC.

The J gene is TRBJ2-5, the V gene TRBV15; 7 bases are a match to TRBD1. This CDR3 has 13 amino acids. Losses at the gene ends were 5 bases for V and 4 bases for J; bases not matched to a gene: 4. Germline V gene lookup returns CDR1 LNHNV and CDR2 YYDKDF (reference sequence). The chain's CDR3 is CATSRDRRETQYF. The CDR3 coding sequence is TGTGCCACCAGCCGGGACAGACGAGAGACCCAGTACTTC. Full variable domain (outside the CDR3, taken from reference TRBV15 and TRBJ2-5): DAMVIQNPRYQVTQFGKPVTLSCSQTLNHNVMYWYQQKSSQAPKLLFHYYDKDFNNEADTPDNFQSRRPNTSFCFLDIRSPGLGDTAMYLCATSRDRRETQYFGPGTRLLVL.

This clonotype was detected many times. The gene calls are TRBV18 and TRBJ1-5, with TRBD1 identical over 7 bases. There are 16 residues in the CDR3. The germline V gene has CDR1 KGHSH and CDR2 LQKENI. The J segment lost 3 bases and the V segment lost 5 bases, leaving 10 bases of the junction unmatched. Here the CDR3 DNA reads TGTGCCAGCTCAGCATTCCGGACAGGCAACAATCAGCCCCAGCATTTT. As protein: CASSAFRTGNNQPQHF.

Many counts were recorded for this clonotype. The chain links TRBV7-8 to TRBJ2-1, with D possibly TRBD1 on 6 matching bases. The CDR3 spans 16 residues. Trimming removed 1 base at V and 6 bases at J, with 16 bases between. Germline lookup yields CDR1 SGHVS and CDR2 FQNEAQ. CDR3 protein: CASSLVPGQRANEQFF. The CDR3 DNA reads as TGTGCCAGCAGCTTAGTACCGGGACAAAGGGCCAATGAGCAGTTCTTC.

This clonotype was counted at least ten times. The chain is built from TRBV12-3 or TRBV12-4 and TRBJ1-4; D not resolved. This CDR3 contains 12 residues. With 8 bases removed from V and 0 bases from J, the gap between germline ends came to 4 bases. DNA of the CDR3: TGTGCCAGCGGGGCAACTAATGAAAAACTGTTTTTT. Translated: CASGATNEKLFF.

This clonotype counts as large. The chain couples TRBV7-2 to TRBJ2-1; 7 nucleotides align to TRBD2. Germline-derived CDR1 and CDR2 are SGHTA and FQGNSA. CDR3 size: 14 residues. V lost 4 bases, J lost 8 bases, and 8 bases stayed unmatched. As DNA, the CDR3 is TGTGCCAGCAGCTCCTGGCTTGGACTAGATGAGCAGTTCTTC. Amino acid sequence: CASSSWLGLDEQFF.

Details on this clonotype: This could be a read error, since a much larger clone is one nucleotide away. The chain is built from TRBV7-2 and TRBJ2-7; a weak D match, TRBD2 (6 bases). Germline V gives CDR1 SGHTA, CDR2 FQGNSA. The CDR3 contains 14 residues. The CDR3 coding sequence is TGTGCCGGCAGCTTAGTGCGGGACTCCTACGAGCAGTACTTC. It codes for CAGSLVRDSYEQYF.

The sample holds many counts of this clonotype. The V call is TRBV5-4, the J call TRBJ2-1, with D tentatively TRBD1 (5 bases). Trimming stripped 6 bases from V and 10 bases from J, with 20 bases between. Germline V CDR1 and CDR2: SGHNT, YYREEE (reference sequence). This CDR3 comprises 14 residues. For the CDR3, the DNA is TGTGCCAGCAACGCACAGATGGGGCGGAACGAGCAGTTCTTC. Translation: CASNAQMGRNEQFF.

This clonotype was seen many times. The rearrangement links TRBV6-2 or TRBV6-3 to TRBJ1-5; D gene unclear. The germline CDR1 and CDR2 sequences are MNHEY and SVGEGT. Trimming stripped 8 bases from V and 4 bases from J, with 18 bases between. The CDR3 runs to 15 residues. For the CDR3, the DNA is TGTGCCAGCGGTACCATAGGTCAAGGGAATCAGCCCCAGCATTTT. This codes for CASGTIGQGNQPQHF.

The sample holds many counts of this clonotype. The chain couples TRBV2 to TRBJ1-4; D is possibly TRBD1 (5 bases). CDR1 and CDR2 from the germline V gene are SNHLY and FYNNEI. This CDR3 has 16 residues. V lost 2 bases and J 0 bases, leaving 10 bases between the germline ends. CDR3 sequence: CASSEYGAATNEKLFF. CDR3 nucleotide sequence: TGTGCCAGCAGTGAATACGGGGCTGCAACTAATGAAAAACTGTTTTTT.

This clonotype was recorded at least ten times. V is TRBV11-2 and J is TRBJ2-2; no clear D. Trimming cost V 3 bases and J 7 bases, with 15 bases left between them. Germline V lookup: CDR1 SGHAT, CDR2 FQNNGV. The CDR3 is 15 residues long. The CDR3 bases are TGTGCCAGCAGCTTCGGTCAGGTGTTGAGCGGGGAGCTGTTTTTT. Its translation: CASSFGQVLSGELFF.

This clonotype was detected ten times or more. The gene calls are TRBV7-2 and TRBJ2-3; the D gene is possibly TRBD1 (5 bases). The CDR3 extends over 14 amino acids. Per the germline V gene, CDR1 is SGHTA and CDR2 is FQGNSA. This chain's CDR3 is CASTLRPGTDTQYF. Written as DNA, the CDR3 is TGTGCTTCTACCTTAAGGCCAGGGACAGATACGCAGTATTTT.

This clonotype was found many times. The CDR3 reads CATSRDPGNTEAFF. In nucleotides, the CDR3 is TGTGCCACCAGCAGAGATCCTGGGAACACTGAAGCTTTCTTT. The chain is built from TRBV15 and TRBJ1-1; D ambiguous. V lost 0 bases and J lost 1, with 6 bases in between. In germline, CDR1 is LNHNV, CDR2 YYDKDF (reference sequence). The length of the CDR3 is 14 residues.

This clonotype occurred a few times. This chain joins TRBV15 and TRBJ2-6; tentatively, D is TRBD2 (5 bases). The CDR3 length is 16 residues. V was shortened by 0 bases and J by 0 bases, with 6 bases between the two germline ends. CDR1 and CDR2 (germline): LNHNV, YYDKDF (reference sequence). The CDR3 here is CATSRDTSSGANVLTF. The CDR3 coding sequence is TGTGCCACCAGCAGAGATACTAGCTCTGGGGCCAACGTCCTGACTTTC.

This clonotype was observed many times. The genes are TRBV5-1 and TRBJ2-7; 10 positions match TRBD1. V shed 6 bases, J shed 5 bases, and the junction held 11 bases outside the gene matches. The CDR3 loop spans 15 amino acids. CDR1 and CDR2 (germline): SGHRS, YFSETQ. CDR3 loop: CASTLTGTGVHEQYF. The CDR3 DNA follows: TGCGCCAGCACCCTAACTGGGACAGGGGTCCACGAGCAGTACTTC.

This chain links TRBV30 with TRBJ2-3; TRBD2 matches at 13 bases. From germline, CDR1 is GTSNPN and CDR2 SVGIG (reference sequence). The CDR3 consists of 16 residues. The V gene end was trimmed by 7 bases and the J gene end by 10 bases; junction bases not matched to a gene: 17. CDR3 loop: CASTSSLAGGPSAQYF. The CDR3 bases are TGTGCCTCCACCTCATCACTAGCGGGAGGGCCATCAGCGCAGTATTTT.

A few counts support this clonotype. This chain joins TRBV7-2 and TRBJ2-5; 8 nucleotides agree with TRBD1. CDR1 is SGHTA and CDR2 is FQGNSA in the germline V gene. The CDR3 consists of 15 residues. The V gene end was trimmed by 5 bases and the J gene end by 5 bases; junction bases not matched to a gene: 10. Here the CDR3 DNA reads TGTGCCAGCAGCCCCTACGGACAGGGTATGGAGACCCAGTACTTC. Amino acids: CASSPYGQGMETQYF.

In this sample, this clonotype turned up many times. CDR3 residues: CASSQQGGEKLFF. Written as DNA, the CDR3 is TGTGCCAGCAGCCAACAGGGCGGCGAAAAACTGTTTTTT. The chain joins TRBV4-2 to TRBJ1-4, with D perhaps matching TRBD1 (5 bases). Germline V gene lookup returns CDR1 LGHNA and CDR2 YNFKEQ. The CDR3 length is 13 residues. The V end lost 2 bases, the J end lost 8 bases, and 9 bases lay between the germline ends.